The 7 T cell receptor beta chains below were found in one sample sequenced in a study of T cells in Graves' hyperthyroidism and ophthalmopathy. TCR beta CDR3 regions were amplified from RNA. A set of HTBI primers served as the primers for a first-round RT-PCR of the TCR CDR3. TCRdb reprocessed the multiplex PCR reads via MiXCR and lists one record per CDR3 protein. In the table there are hundreds of thousands of distinct CDR3 sequences, roughly 17% of which are singletons. Sequencing was done on a sample of blood. The receptors were sampled from a woman in her twenties or thirties with Graves' hyperthyroidism.

The sample holds a few counts of this clonotype. The rearrangement links TRBV5-1 to TRBJ1-2; D may be TRBD1 (5 bases). This CDR3 comprises 15 residues. CDR1 and CDR2 from the germline V gene are SGHRS and YFSETQ. Trimming took off 4 bases at V and 4 bases at J, with 17 bases between the two ends. The CDR3 here is CASSQGPGPSYGYTF. CDR3 nucleotides: TGCGCCAGCAGCCAAGGGCCGGGACCGAGCTATGGCTACACCTTC.

This clonotype was recorded a few times. The chain is built from TRBV20-1 and TRBJ2-1; D is unresolved. The CDR3 is 15 residues long. V lost 2 bases and J 2 bases, leaving 13 bases between the germline ends. Germline loops: CDR1 DFQATT, CDR2 SNEGSKA (reference sequence). In nucleotides, the CDR3 is TGCAGTGCTAGAAGCGCACCCCAAACCTACAATGAGCAGTTCTTC. Translation: CSARSAPQTYNEQFF.

This chain connects TRBV6-2 or TRBV6-3 to TRBJ2-7; 12 bases line up with TRBD2. CDR3 length: 16 residues. Trimming at V came to 1 base and at J to 1 base, leaving 2 bases not matched to a gene. Per germline, CDR1 MNHEY and CDR2 SVGEGT. The CDR3 region is CASSYWTSGTSYEQYF. CDR3 sequence (DNA): TGTGCCAGCAGTTACTGGACTAGCGGGACTTCCTACGAGCAGTACTTC.

The V and J genes are TRBV20-1 and TRBJ2-6, with 8 bases lining up with TRBD1. Trimming removed 6 bases from V and 0 bases from J; junction bases left unmatched: 7. CDR1 is DFQATT, CDR2 SNEGSKA, per germline (reference sequence). This CDR3 has 16 residues. CDR3 residues: CSALQGAVSGANVLTF. As DNA, the CDR3 is TGCAGTGCACTTCAGGGGGCGGTCTCTGGGGCCAACGTCCTGACTTTC.

This clonotype was seen at least ten times. This rearrangement joins TRBV11-2 to TRBJ2-3; possibly TRBD1 for D (6 bases). The V gene lost 4 bases and the J gene lost 6 bases, with 14 bases spanning the gap. CDR1 SGHAT and CDR2 FQNNGV come from the germline V gene. This CDR3 region has 14 residues. CDR3 protein: CASSYTGTPDTQYF. The CDR3 DNA reads TGTGCCAGCAGCTACACCGGGACACCCGATACGCAGTATTTT.

This chain links TRBV6-2 or TRBV6-3 with TRBJ2-2; maybe TRBD2 (5 bases). The CDR3 extends over 14 amino acids. The germline gives CDR1 MNHEY, CDR2 SVGEGT. Trimming shortened V by 4 bases and J by 8 bases, and 14 bases separated the two germline ends. CDR3 protein: CASSSVRGWGELFF. The CDR3 DNA is TGTGCCAGCAGTTCAGTGAGAGGGTGGGGGGAGCTGTTTTTT.

There are many counts of this clonotype. The chain uses TRBV4-3 and TRBJ2-1; TRBD1 agrees at 11 bases. The CDR3 is made up of 16 amino acids. V lost 0 bases and J lost 6; bases outside the gene matches: 4. Germline CDR1 is LGHNA and CDR2 is YSLEER. As DNA, the CDR3 is TGCGCCAGCAGCCAAGATGGGGGGACAGGGGGCAATGAGCAGTTCTTC. This encodes CASSQDGGTGGNEQFF.